The entry below describes one TCR beta chain. This clonotype was seen ten or more times. Its antigen remains unidentified. One base away there is no much larger clone; base qualities are not given. The sample originates from a study of breast tumors, draining lymph nodes, adjacent tissues (dated by TCRdb to about 2016). As for the study more broadly: TCR beta repertoires were compared across tumor, adjacent nontumor tissue and axillary lymph nodes obtained from breast cancer patients. The study aimed to assess the relationships and possible T-cell exchange between tumor, surrounding tissue and draining lymph node repertoires in human breast cancer.

The axillary draining lymph nodes of breast cancer patients were the source of the lymph node samples. Sequencing relied on an Illumina HiSeq 2000. TCR beta chain libraries were generated by multiplex PCR amplification. High-throughput sequencing was used to analyze the amplified TCR beta chain products. TCRdb redid the processing of the public reads, applying fastp at Q25 and MiXCR, and retained in-frame beta chains. Each entry is one CDR3 protein sequence, shown with its most common DNA and genes. The sample table contains about 130,000 distinct CDR3 sequences; only one count was recorded for 21% of them. The leading ten clones occupy roughly 2.2% of the sample. General findings and caveats noted by the study authors: Tumors showed preferential V and J gene usage, and their T-cell repertoire diversity fell below that of lymph nodes yet above that of nontumor tissue. The data were considered consistent with most tumor T cells being derived from the lymph node and subsequently expanding within tumor tissue. The conclusion that tumor T cells originate in lymph nodes was framed as consistent with a hypothesis rather than directly demonstrated. The similarity between tumor and nontumor tissue repertoires was significantly greater in luminal-like breast cancer than in basal-like breast cancer.

CDR1 and CDR2 were assigned from the germline V gene as MNHEY and SVGAGI. The CDR3 contains 16 residues, cysteine and phenylalanine counted. The only DNA kept is the CDR3, 48 bases in frame from the first base. Trimmed from V: 0 bases; trimmed from J: 4 bases; junction bases lacking a gene match: 7. Material: axillary lymph node tissue. The chain is encoded by TRBV6-5 joined to TRBJ1-2; 8 of the junction bases match TRBD1. The clonotype originates from a female donor with breast cancer. Some clones in this sample may be carry-over from other donors' samples. The CDR3 amino acid sequence is: CASSYSIIGTGYGYTF. DNA sequence: TGTGCCAGCAGTTACTCGATTATCGGGACAGGCTATGGCTACACCTTC.